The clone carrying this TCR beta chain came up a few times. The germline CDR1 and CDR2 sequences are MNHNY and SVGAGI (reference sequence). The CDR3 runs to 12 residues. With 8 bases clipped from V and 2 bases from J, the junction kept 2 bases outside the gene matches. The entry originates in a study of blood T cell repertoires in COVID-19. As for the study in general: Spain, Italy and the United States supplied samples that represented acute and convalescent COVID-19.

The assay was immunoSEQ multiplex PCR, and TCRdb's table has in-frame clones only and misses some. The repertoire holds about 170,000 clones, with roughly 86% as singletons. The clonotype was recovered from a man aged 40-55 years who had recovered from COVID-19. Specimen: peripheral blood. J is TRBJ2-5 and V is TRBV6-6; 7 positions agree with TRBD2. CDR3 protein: CASGTIQETQYF. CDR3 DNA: TGTGCCAGCGGGACTATTCAAGAGACCCAGTACTTC.